This note documents a single T cell receptor (beta chain) sequence. This specimen comes from a study of blood T cell repertoires in COVID-19. Study background: T cells, B-cell-depleted T cells, or PBMCs provided the cDNA or gDNA that served as material.

The method was immunoSEQ multiplex PCR; TCRdb's version includes in-frame clones alone and lacks a portion of them. The repertoire includes over 75,000 clones, around four fifths of them detected once, and 30% to 35% sits in the top ten. The sample consisted of peripheral blood. The sequence derives from a woman older than 75 with active or convalescent COVID-19.

CDR3 in amino acids: CASSENSPYEQYF. Here the CDR3 DNA reads TGTGCCAGCAGTGAGAACAGCCCCTACGAGCAGTACTTC. This chain uses TRBV6-1 with TRBJ2-7; D gene ambiguous. The CDR3 sequence is 13 residues long. V lost 3 bases to trimming and J lost 2 bases, with 8 bases between them. Germline CDR1 and CDR2: MNHNS and SASEGT.